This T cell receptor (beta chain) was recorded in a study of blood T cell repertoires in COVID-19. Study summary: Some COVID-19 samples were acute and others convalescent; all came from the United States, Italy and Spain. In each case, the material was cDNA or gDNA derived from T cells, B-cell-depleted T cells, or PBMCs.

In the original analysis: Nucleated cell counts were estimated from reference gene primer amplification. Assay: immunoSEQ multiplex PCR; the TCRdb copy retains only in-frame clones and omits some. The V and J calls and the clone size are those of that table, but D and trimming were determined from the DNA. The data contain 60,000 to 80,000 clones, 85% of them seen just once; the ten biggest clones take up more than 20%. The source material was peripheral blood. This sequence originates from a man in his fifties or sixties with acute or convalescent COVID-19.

The CDR3 sequence is CASGPRGGEAYEQYF. CDR3 sequence (DNA): TGTGCTAGTGGACCCCGGGGTGGGGAAGCCTACGAGCAGTACTTC. The chain joins TRBV12-5 to TRBJ2-7, with D possibly TRBD2 on 5 matching bases. The CDR3 runs to 15 residues. CDR1 and CDR2 (germline): LGHNT, FRNRAP. The ends were cut back, 6 bases at V and 2 bases at J, with 17 bases in the middle. The whole variable domain, remainder taken from reference TRBV12-5 and TRBJ2-7, is DARVTQTPRHKVTEMGQEVTMRCQPILGHNTVFWYRQTMMQGLELLAYFRNRAPLDDSGMPKDRFSAEMPDATLATLKIQPSEPRDSAVYFCASGPRGGEAYEQYFGPGTRLTVT.